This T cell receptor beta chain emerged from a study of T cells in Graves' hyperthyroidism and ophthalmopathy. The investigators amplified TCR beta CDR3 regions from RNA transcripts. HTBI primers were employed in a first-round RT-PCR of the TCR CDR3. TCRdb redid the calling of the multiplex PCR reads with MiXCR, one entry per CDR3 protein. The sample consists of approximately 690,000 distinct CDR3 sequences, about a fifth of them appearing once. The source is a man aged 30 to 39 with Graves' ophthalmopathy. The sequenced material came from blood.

The CDR3 protein is CASRVTTAGTEAFF. As DNA, the CDR3 is TGTGCCAGCAGAGTTACGACAGCAGGGACTGAAGCTTTCTTT. The V and J genes are TRBV6-1 and TRBJ1-1; D possibly corresponds to TRBD1 (5 bases). CDR3 length: 14 residues. From germline, CDR1 is MNHNS and CDR2 SASEGT. The ends were cut back, 6 bases at V and 5 bases at J, with 16 bases in the middle.